This passage covers 21 T cell receptor beta chains from one sample sequenced in a study of lymphopenia after photon versus proton radiotherapy. The table came from immunoSEQ multiplex PCR; TCRdb's copy has only in-frame clones and leaves some out. The data show 65,000 to 85,000 clones, with 80% to 95% seen just once and around 2.2% held by the top ten. Sample: peripheral blood, taken from a patient treated with photon-based radiotherapy. The receptor source for this set is a middle-aged woman with cholangiocarcinoma.

The J gene is TRBJ2-5, the V gene TRBV4-2, with 9 bases matching TRBD2. Germline V gives CDR1 LGHNA, CDR2 YNFKEQ. Trimming took 0 bases from V and 5 from J; bases not matched to a gene: 4. The CDR3 runs to 15 residues. CDR3 residues: CASSQDPAGGETQYF. The CDR3 nucleotides read TGTGCCAGCAGCCAAGACCCCGCGGGAGGGGAGACCCAGTACTTC.

This clone was found once. The rearrangement links TRBV7-9 to TRBJ1-2; no definite D call. V dropped 1 base and J dropped 4 bases, with 10 bases sitting between them. The length of the CDR3 is 14 residues. Germline CDR1 is SEHNR and CDR2 is FQNEAQ (reference sequence). The CDR3 here is CASSLGGRSYGYTF. The CDR3 DNA sequence: TGTGCCAGCAGCTTAGGAGGGAGGAGCTATGGCTACACCTTC. Supplemented by reference TRBV7-9 and TRBJ1-2, the full variable domain reads DTGVSQNPRHKITKRGQNVTFRCDPISEHNRLYWYRQTLGQGPEFLTYFQNEAQLEKSRLLSDRFSAERPKGSFSTLEIQRTEQGDSAMYLCASSLGGRSYGYTFGSGTRLTVV.

The V and J genes are TRBV5-5 and TRBJ2-7, with 10 bases identical to TRBD1. The V gene's germline CDR1 is SGHKS and CDR2 YYEKEE (reference sequence). V was pared by 0 bases and J by 1 base, with 16 bases of the junction left unmatched. This CDR3 is built from 20 residues. The CDR3 loop reads CASSLGVGQGTGQRSYEQYF. For the CDR3, the DNA is TGTGCCAGCAGCTTGGGCGTGGGACAGGGGACCGGCCAACGTTCCTACGAGCAGTACTTC.

This rearrangement joins TRBV10-1 to TRBJ1-1; no definite D call. V was cut by 0 bases and J by 1 base, with 9 bases left in between. Germline CDR1 reads WNHNN; CDR2 reads SYGVQD (reference sequence). The CDR3 sequence is 15 residues long. The CDR3 loop is CASSESRTANTEAFF. The DNA for the CDR3 is TGCGCCAGCAGTGAGTCCCGGACGGCGAACACTGAAGCTTTCTTT.

The chain carries TRBV19 and TRBJ2-2; D may correspond to TRBD1 or TRBD2 (5 bases each). The CDR3 is made up of 13 amino acids. Germline CDR1 is LNHDA and CDR2 is SQIVND (reference sequence). The CDR3 reads CASEGLNTGELFF. The CDR3 DNA reads as TGTGCTTCAGAGGGGCTAAACACCGGGGAGCTGTTTTTT.

The rearrangement links TRBV5-1 to TRBJ1-1, with D perhaps matching TRBD1 (5 bases). The CDR3 loop spans 15 amino acids. Germline V gene sequence: CDR1 SGHRS, CDR2 YFSETQ. Deletions cut 5 bases from V and 0 bases from J, with 14 bases between. In DNA form, the CDR3 reads TGCGCCAGCAGTTTCTGGGGCGCGATGAACACTGAAGCTTTCTTT. It translates to CASSFWGAMNTEAFF. Supplemented by reference TRBV5-1 and TRBJ1-1, the full variable domain reads KAGVTQTPRYLIKTRGQQVTLSCSPISGHRSVSWYQQTPGQGLQFLFEYFSETQRNKGNFPGRFSGRQFSNSRSEMNVSTLELGDSALYLCASSFWGAMNTEAFFGQGTRLTVV.

The chain is built from TRBV4-1 and TRBJ2-2; no firm D call. V shed 5 bases and J shed 1 base, with 5 bases lying between them. The CDR3 runs to 13 residues. Germline CDR1 is MGHRA and CDR2 is YSYEKL. The CDR3 DNA reads TGCGCCAGCAGCAAAGGGAACACCGGGGAGCTGTTTTTT. Encoded protein: CASSKGNTGELFF.

The V and J genes are TRBV6-6 and TRBJ2-3; possibly TRBD2 for D (6 bases). This CDR3 region has 15 residues. Germline lookup yields CDR1 MNHNY and CDR2 SVGAGI (reference sequence). Between the trimmed V and J ends, which lost 2 bases and 1 base, there was a span of 10 bases. The CDR3 protein is CASSYVGSGTDTQYF. CDR3 DNA: TGTGCCAGCAGTTACGTCGGGAGTGGCACAGATACGCAGTATTTT.

In DNA, the CDR3 is TGTGCCAGCAGCAAAGGGGACAGGGGAACATCAACTAATGAAAAACTGTTTTTT. Protein: CASSKGDRGTSTNEKLFF. The rearrangement links TRBV21-1 to TRBJ1-4; the table's D gene call, TRBD1, was not cross checked with the DNA. TRBV21-1 is a pseudogene. This CDR3 comprises 18 residues.

The chain uses TRBV7-2 and TRBJ1-5; 9 positions agree with TRBD1. J gave up 4 bases and V 5 bases, and 12 bases lay outside the gene matches. This CDR3 is built from 17 residues. Germline CDR1 reads SGHTA; CDR2 reads FQGNSA. The CDR3 DNA is TGTGCCAGCAGCCGATCCCCGGGACAGGGAAGGAATCAGCCCCAGCATTTT. Its protein is CASSRSPGQGRNQPQHF.

The genes are TRBV18 and TRBJ1-4, with 8 bases that match TRBD1. J lost 6 bases, V lost 5 bases, and 11 bases had no gene match. CDR1 and CDR2 from the germline V gene are KGHSH and LQKENI. CDR3 size: 16 residues. As DNA, the CDR3 is TGTGCCAGCTCATCAGGACAGGGTGGTGTGGATGAAAAACTGTTTTTT. This gives the protein CASSSGQGGVDEKLFF.

This clone has only one observation. The V gene is TRBV5-1, the J gene TRBJ1-1; 7 bases line up with TRBD1. The J segment lost 5 bases and the V segment lost 0 bases, leaving 4 bases of the junction unmatched. This CDR3 is 14 amino acids long. Germline CDR1 and CDR2: SGHRS and YFSETQ. The CDR3 reads CASSLAGGGTEAFF. DNA for the CDR3: TGCGCCAGCAGCTTGGCAGGGGGTGGAACTGAAGCTTTCTTT.

The J gene is TRBJ2-5, the V gene TRBV28, with TRBD1 matching over 7 bases. V lost 6 bases and J lost 0; bases outside the gene matches: 7. The CDR3 is 15 amino acids. The germline V gene has CDR1 MDHEN and CDR2 SYDVKM. The CDR3 nucleotides read TGTGCCAGCAGGTACCGGGACAGTTACCAAGAGACCCAGTACTTC. This gives the protein CASRYRDSYQETQYF.

The chain has TRBV4-1 and TRBJ2-1; D is possibly TRBD2 (6 bases). CDR3 length equals 17 residues. The V end lost 0 bases, the J end lost 6 bases, and 18 bases lay between the germline ends. Germline values: CDR1 MGHRA, CDR2 YSYEKL. Here the CDR3 reads CASSQDIPSGLRNEQFF. CDR3 DNA: TGCGCCAGCAGCCAAGACATCCCCAGCGGGCTACGCAATGAGCAGTTCTTC.

The chain recombines TRBV9 with TRBJ2-7; TRBD2 agrees at 7 bases. Germline values: CDR1 SGDLS, CDR2 YYNGEE. The CDR3 totals 16 residues. Trimming took 0 bases from V and 6 from J; bases not matched to a gene: 12. The CDR3 bases are TGTGCCAGCAGCGTAGGGGGCGGGAGCGGCTTTAGCGAGCAGTACTTC. It yields the protein CASSVGGGSGFSEQYF.

The chain combines TRBV5-1 with TRBJ2-2; D is perhaps TRBD2 (5 bases). Trimming left V 4 bases short and J 7 bases short, with 14 bases between. Per germline, CDR1 SGHRS and CDR2 YFSETQ. The CDR3 extends over 14 amino acids. The CDR3 bases are TGCGCCAGCAGCAAAAAAGACGAGGGCGGGGAGCTGTTTTTT. It is translated as CASSKKDEGGELFF.

The rearrangement links TRBV7-6 to TRBJ2-1; TRBD2 might be the D (6 bases). The CDR3 is 12 amino acids. Per the germline V gene, CDR1 is SGHVS and CDR2 is FNYEAQ. V was pared by 5 bases and J by 9 bases, with 11 bases between. Here the CDR3 DNA reads TGTGCCAGCAGCGAGCTAGCGACTGAGCAGTTCTTC. It encodes CASSELATEQFF.

This clone appeared a single time. The chain couples TRBV7-2 to TRBJ2-5; D gene unclear. V gave up 2 bases and J gave up 4 bases, with 14 bases separating them. Germline V gives CDR1 SGHTA, CDR2 FQGNSA. The CDR3 spans 15 residues. CDR3 bases: TGTGCCAGCAGCTTAAAACCAGCCCCCTCAGAGACCCAGTACTTC. Residues: CASSLKPAPSETQYF.

The chain carries TRBV30 and TRBJ2-3; D remains ambiguous. Germline CDR1 is GTSNPN and CDR2 is SVGIG (reference sequence). V was clipped by 2 bases and J by 3 bases, with 12 bases between them. The CDR3 sequence is 14 residues long. CDR3 in amino acids: CAWSPPIRTDTQYF. Written as DNA, the CDR3 is TGTGCCTGGAGTCCTCCGATCCGGACAGATACGCAGTATTTT.

This rearrangement joins TRBV11-2 to TRBJ2-5, with 7 bases fitting TRBD2. CDR1 and CDR2 (germline): SGHAT, FQNNGV. The CDR3 consists of 16 residues. Trimming at V came to 4 bases and at J to 1 base, leaving 9 bases not matched to a gene. CDR3 residues: CASSSRVAGLQETQYF. The CDR3 DNA is TGTGCCAGCAGCTCTAGAGTAGCGGGCCTCCAAGAGACCCAGTACTTC.

The chain has TRBV27 and TRBJ1-1; TRBD1 matches 8 bases. V shed 5 bases and J 5 bases; nucleotides not matched to a gene: 4. The CDR3 contains 13 residues. Per the germline V gene, CDR1 is MNHEY and CDR2 is SMNVEV (reference sequence). The CDR3 loop is CASSSRGHTEAFF. In DNA form, the CDR3 reads TGTGCCAGCAGTAGCAGGGGGCATACTGAAGCTTTCTTT.